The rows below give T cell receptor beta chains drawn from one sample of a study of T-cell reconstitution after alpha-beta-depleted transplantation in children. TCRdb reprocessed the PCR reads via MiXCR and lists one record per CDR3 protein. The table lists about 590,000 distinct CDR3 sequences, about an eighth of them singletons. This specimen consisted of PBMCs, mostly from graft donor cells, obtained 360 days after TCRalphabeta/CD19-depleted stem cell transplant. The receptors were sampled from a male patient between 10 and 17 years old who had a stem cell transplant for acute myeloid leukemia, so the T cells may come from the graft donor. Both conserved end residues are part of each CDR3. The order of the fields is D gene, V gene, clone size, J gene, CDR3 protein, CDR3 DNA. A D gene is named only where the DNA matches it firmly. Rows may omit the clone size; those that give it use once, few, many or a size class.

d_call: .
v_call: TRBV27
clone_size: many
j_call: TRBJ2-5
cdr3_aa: CASSLSFTGIETQYF
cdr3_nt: TGTGCCAGCAGTTTATCTTTTACAGGGATAGAGACCCAGTACTTC

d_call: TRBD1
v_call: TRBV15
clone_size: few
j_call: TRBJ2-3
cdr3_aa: CATSRWDRANWSTDTQYF
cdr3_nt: TGTGCCACCAGCAGGTGGGACAGGGCCAACTGGAGCACAGATACGCAGTATTTT

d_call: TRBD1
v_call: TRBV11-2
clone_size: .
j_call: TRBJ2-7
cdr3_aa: CASSSPGTGGSYEQYF
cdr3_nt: TGTGCCAGCAGCTCCCCAGGGACAGGGGGTTCCTACGAGCAGTACTTC

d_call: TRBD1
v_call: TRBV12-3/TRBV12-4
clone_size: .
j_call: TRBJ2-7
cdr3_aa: CASSFPTGTGAYEQYF
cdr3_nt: TGTGCCAGCAGTTTCCCGACCGGGACAGGGGCCTACGAGCAGTACTTC

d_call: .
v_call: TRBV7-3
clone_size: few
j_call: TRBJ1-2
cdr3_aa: CASSSTGRGGYTF
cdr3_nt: TGTGCCAGCAGCTCGACAGGCCGCGGGGGCTACACCTTC

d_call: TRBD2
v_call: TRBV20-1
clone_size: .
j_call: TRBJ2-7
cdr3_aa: CSASPGLAVHGQYF
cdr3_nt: TGCAGTGCTAGCCCGGGACTAGCGGTCCACGGGCAGTACTTC

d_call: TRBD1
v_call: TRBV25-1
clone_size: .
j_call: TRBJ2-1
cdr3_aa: CASSGTGGNNEQFF
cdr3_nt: TGTGCCAGCTCCGGGACAGGGGGGAACAATGAGCAGTTCTTC

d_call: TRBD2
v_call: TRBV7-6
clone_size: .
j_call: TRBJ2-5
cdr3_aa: CASSFPLGEGGLSSAQYF
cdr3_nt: TGTGCCAGCAGCTTTCCCCTCGGGGAGGGAGGTCTCTCGAGCGCCCAGTACTTC

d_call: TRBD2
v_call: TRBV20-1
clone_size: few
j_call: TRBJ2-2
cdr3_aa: CSARDLGTSANTGELFF
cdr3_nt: TGCAGTGCTAGAGACCTTGGGACTAGCGCGAACACCGGGGAGCTGTTTTTT

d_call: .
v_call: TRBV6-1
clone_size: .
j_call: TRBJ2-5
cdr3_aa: CARQATSGPLKQETQYF
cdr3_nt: TGTGCCCGCCAGGCGACATCCGGACCCTTGAAGCAAGAGACCCAGTACTTC

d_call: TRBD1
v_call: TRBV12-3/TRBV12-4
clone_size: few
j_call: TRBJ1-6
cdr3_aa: CASSRTGDTGHF
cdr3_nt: TGTGCCAGCAGTCGGACAGGAGACACTGGCCACTTT

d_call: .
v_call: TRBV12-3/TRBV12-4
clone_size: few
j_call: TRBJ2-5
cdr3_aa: CASNFGTLGTQYF
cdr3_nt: TGTGCCAGCAACTTCGGGACTCTCGGGACCCAGTACTTC

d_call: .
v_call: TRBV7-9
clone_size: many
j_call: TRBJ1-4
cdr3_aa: CASSRLTNEKLFF
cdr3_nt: TGTGCCAGCAGTCGGTTGACTAATGAAAAACTGTTTTTT

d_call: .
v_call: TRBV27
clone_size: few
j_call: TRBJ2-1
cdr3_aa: CASSLLAPEADNEQFF
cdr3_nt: TGTGCCAGCAGTTTATTAGCCCCGGAGGCGGACAATGAGCAGTTCTTC

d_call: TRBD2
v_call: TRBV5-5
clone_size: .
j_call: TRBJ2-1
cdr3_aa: CASSRTSGSLPYNEQFF
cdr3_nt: TGTGCCAGCAGCCGGACTAGCGGGAGTCTGCCCTACAATGAGCAGTTCTTC

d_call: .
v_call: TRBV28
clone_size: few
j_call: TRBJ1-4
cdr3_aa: CASSRDRSYPEKLFF
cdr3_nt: TGTGCCAGCAGTCGCGACAGGTCGTACCCCGAAAAACTGTTTTTT

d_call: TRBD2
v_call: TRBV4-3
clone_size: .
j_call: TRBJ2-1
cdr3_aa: CASSRTLAGAYNEQFF
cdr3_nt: TGCGCCAGCAGCCGAACGCTAGCGGGGGCCTACAATGAGCAGTTCTTC

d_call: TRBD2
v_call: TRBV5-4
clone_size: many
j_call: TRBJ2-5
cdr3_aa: CASSLVLAGGETQYF
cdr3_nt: TGTGCCAGCAGCTTGGTATTAGCGGGAGGGGAGACCCAGTACTTC

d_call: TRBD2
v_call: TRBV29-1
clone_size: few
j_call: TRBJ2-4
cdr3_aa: CSATRGFTGGSGTRDRNIQYF
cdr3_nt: TGCAGCGCTACAAGGGGGTTTACAGGCGGGTCCGGGACTAGGGACCGAAACATTCAGTACTTC

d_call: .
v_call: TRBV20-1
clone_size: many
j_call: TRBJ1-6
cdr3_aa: CSAPGQLYNSPLHF
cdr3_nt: TGCAGTGCCCCCGGACAACTCTATAATTCACCCCTCCACTTT

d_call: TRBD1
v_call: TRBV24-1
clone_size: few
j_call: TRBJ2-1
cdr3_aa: CATSDLHDPGQEVNNEQFF
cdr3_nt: TGTGCCACCAGTGATTTGCATGATCCGGGACAGGAGGTAAACAATGAGCAGTTCTTC

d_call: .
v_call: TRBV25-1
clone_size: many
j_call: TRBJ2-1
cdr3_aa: CASSPGLPNEQFF
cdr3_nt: TGTGCCAGCAGCCCCGGACTCCCTAATGAGCAGTTCTTC

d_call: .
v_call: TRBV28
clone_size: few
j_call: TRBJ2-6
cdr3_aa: CASSRDFLAGANVLTF
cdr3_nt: TGTGCCAGCAGCCGGGACTTTTTGGCTGGGGCCAACGTCCTGACTTTC

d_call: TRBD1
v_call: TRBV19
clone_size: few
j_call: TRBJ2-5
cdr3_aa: CASSIARGLQETQYF
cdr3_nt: TGTGCCAGTAGTATAGCGAGGGGGCTTCAAGAGACCCAGTACTTC

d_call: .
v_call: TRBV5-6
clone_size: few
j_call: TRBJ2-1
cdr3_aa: CASRPVPGRYNEQFF
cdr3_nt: TGTGCCAGCAGACCAGTCCCGGGACGGTACAATGAGCAGTTCTTC

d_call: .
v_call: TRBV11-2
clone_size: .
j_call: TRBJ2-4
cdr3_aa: CASSSKRAPLALKNIQYF
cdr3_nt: TGTGCCAGCAGCTCAAAGAGGGCTCCGCTCGCCCTCAAAAACATTCAGTACTTC

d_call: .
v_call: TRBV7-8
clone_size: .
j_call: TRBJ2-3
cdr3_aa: CASSLGPGTTDTQYF
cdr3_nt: TGTGCCAGCAGCTTAGGGCCGGGGACCACAGATACGCAGTATTTT

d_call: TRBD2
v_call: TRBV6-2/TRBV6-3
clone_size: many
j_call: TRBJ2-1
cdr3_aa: CASSYSGGRVNEQFF
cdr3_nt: TGTGCCAGCAGTTACTCTGGCGGGAGGGTGAATGAGCAGTTCTTC

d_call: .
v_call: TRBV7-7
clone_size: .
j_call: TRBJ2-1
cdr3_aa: CASSLDGGQYNEQFF
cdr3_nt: TGTGCTAGCAGCTTAGATGGCGGACAGTACAATGAGCAGTTCTTC

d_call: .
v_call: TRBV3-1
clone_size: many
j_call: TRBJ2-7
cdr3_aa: CASSQVSGREYEQYF
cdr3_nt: TGTGCCAGCAGCCAAGTGAGTGGCAGGGAATACGAGCAGTACTTC

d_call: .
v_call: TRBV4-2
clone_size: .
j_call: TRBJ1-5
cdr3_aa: CASSQDAPGPNQPQHF
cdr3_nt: TGTGCCAGCAGCCAAGATGCTCCGGGGCCGAATCAGCCCCAGCATTTT

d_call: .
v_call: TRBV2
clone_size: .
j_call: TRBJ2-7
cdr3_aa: CASSVAIAGYEQYF
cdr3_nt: TGTGCCAGCAGTGTGGCTATTGCTGGCTACGAGCAGTACTTC

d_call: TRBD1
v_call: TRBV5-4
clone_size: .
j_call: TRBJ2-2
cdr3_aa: CASSSGGDTGELFF
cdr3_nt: TGTGCCAGCAGCTCAGGGGGTGACACCGGGGAGCTGTTTTTT

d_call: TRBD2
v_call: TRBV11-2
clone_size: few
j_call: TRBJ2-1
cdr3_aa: CASSRPRAGVNEQFF
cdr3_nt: TGTGCCAGCAGCCGCCCAAGGGCGGGAGTTAATGAGCAGTTCTTC

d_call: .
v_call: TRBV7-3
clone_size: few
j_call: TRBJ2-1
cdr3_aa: CASSPAGGTHEQFF
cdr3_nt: TGTGCCAGCAGCCCGGCGGGTGGGACCCATGAGCAGTTCTTC

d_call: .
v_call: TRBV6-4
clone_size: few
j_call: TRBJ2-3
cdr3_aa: CASSDGLHTQYF
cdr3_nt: TGTGCCAGCAGTGACGGGTTGCATACGCAGTATTTT

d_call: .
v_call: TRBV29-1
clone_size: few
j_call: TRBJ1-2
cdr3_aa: CSVKSGAHNYGYTF
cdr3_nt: TGCAGCGTTAAGTCAGGGGCCCATAACTATGGCTACACCTTC

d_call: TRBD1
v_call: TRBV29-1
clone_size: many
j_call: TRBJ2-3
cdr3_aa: CSVRQGVGTDTQYF
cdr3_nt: TGCAGCGTTCGGCAGGGGGTCGGCACAGATACGCAGTATTTT

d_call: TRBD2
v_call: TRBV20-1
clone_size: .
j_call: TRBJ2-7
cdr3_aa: CSARTSGYEQYF
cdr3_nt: TGCAGTGCCCGGACTAGCGGCTACGAGCAGTACTTC

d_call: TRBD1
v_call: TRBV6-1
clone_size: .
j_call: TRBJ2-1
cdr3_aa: CASSARGQYNEQFF
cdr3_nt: TGTGCCAGCAGTGCTAGGGGACAGTACAATGAGCAGTTCTTC

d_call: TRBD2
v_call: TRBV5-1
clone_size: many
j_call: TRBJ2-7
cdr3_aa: CASSLIGGRTSLAGAGEQYF
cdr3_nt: TGCGCCAGCAGCTTGATCGGCGGACGGACTTCCCTAGCGGGAGCGGGCGAGCAGTACTTC

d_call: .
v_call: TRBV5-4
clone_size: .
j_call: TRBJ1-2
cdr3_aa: CASSLDRQGYGYTF
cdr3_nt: TGTGCCAGCAGCTTGGACAGGCAGGGGTATGGCTACACCTTC

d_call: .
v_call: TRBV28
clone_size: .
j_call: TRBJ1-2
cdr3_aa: CASSSPTGVNYGYTF
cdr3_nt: TGTGCCAGCAGTTCTCCTACCGGAGTTAACTATGGCTACACCTTC

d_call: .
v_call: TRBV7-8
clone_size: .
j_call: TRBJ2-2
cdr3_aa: CASSPRDFNTGELFF
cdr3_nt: TGTGCCAGCAGCCCCCGGGACTTTAACACCGGGGAGCTGTTTTTT

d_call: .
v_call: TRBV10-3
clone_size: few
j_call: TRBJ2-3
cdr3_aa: CAIRVGGPDTQYF
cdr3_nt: TGTGCCATCAGAGTTGGGGGCCCCGATACGCAGTATTTT

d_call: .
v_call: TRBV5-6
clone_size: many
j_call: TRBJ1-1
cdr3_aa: CASRLLREAFF
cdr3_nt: TGTGCCAGCAGACTCCTACGGGAAGCTTTCTTT